The present TCR beta chain was sequenced within a study of cytomegalovirus exposure and HLA in healthy donors. Whole-study findings and limits: Most observed TCR sequences were rare, whereas some public TCRs were detected in many donors. It was confirmed in vitro that a few of the CMV-associated chains were specific for CMV antigens.

With V trimmed by 3 bases and J by 7 bases, 7 bases remained unmatched. Germline V gene lookup returns CDR1 MDHEN and CDR2 SYDVKM. The CDR3 length is 16 residues. The donors formed part of the 120-subject validation cohort, distinct from the roughly 630-subject first cohort. Notes on this clone: No antigen is known for it.

The protocol was immunoSEQ multiplex PCR, while the TCRdb copy is restricted to in-frame clones and leaves out a portion. The sample has 150,000 or so clones; just under 90% are singletons. V gene TRBV28 combines with J gene TRBJ2-1; 12 bases are a match to TRBD2. The sequenced material came from PBMCs. The TCR sequence derives from a woman aged 25-40 years in good health and CMV-seropositive. For the CDR3, the DNA is TGTGCCAGCAGTTTCCCTCTAGCGGGGGGGCGGAATGAGCAGTTCTTC. Its translation: CASSFPLAGGRNEQFF. Full variable domain (outside the CDR3, taken from reference TRBV28 and TRBJ2-1): DVKVTQSSRYLVKRTGEKVFLECVQDMDHENMFWYRQDPGLGLRLIYFSYDVKMKEKGDIPEGYSVSREKKERFSLILESASTNQTSMYLCASSFPLAGGRNEQFFGPGTRLTVL.